This T cell receptor (beta chain) was sequenced in a study of blood T cell repertoires in COVID-19. The table came from immunoSEQ multiplex PCR; TCRdb's copy has only in-frame clones and leaves some out. In the table there are 170,000 or so clones, about 86% of which are singletons. This CDR3 comprises 14 residues. The germline CDR1 and CDR2 sequences are LNHNV and YYDKDF (reference sequence). Trimming removed 5 bases from V and 8 bases from J, with 18 bases in between. The chain carries TRBV15 and TRBJ1-2; TRBD1 is a possible D gene (5 bases). The sequence came from a woman in her sixties or seventies with COVID-19, enrolled during active disease. What was sequenced was peripheral blood. The CDR3 sequence: CATSGGELGRGYTF. Here the CDR3 DNA reads TGTGCCACCAGCGGGGGGGAACTGGGTCGGGGCTACACCTTC.